The entry below gives a single T cell receptor (beta chain) sequence along with its context. This clonotype has ten or more counts. There is no known antigen for this receptor. Base qualities were left out, and no much larger clone turns up one base away. Sequencing was performed on an Illumina HiSeq 1500. Starting from the raw public reads, TCRdb applied fastp trimming at Q25, assembled clones with MiXCR and retained in-frame beta chains. Rows with a matching CDR3 protein are joined into one entry that keeps the most common DNA and genes. Recorded for this sample are 100,000 to 150,000 distinct CDR3 sequences; around 25% of them occurred a single time. Clones ranked in the top ten supply around 32% of the sample. This specimen belongs to a study of T cell repertoires in cytomegalovirus infection (dated 2019 in TCRdb). The study in broad terms: Donor HLA type was relevant to the analysis, because carriage of CMV infection together with the matching HLA type was indicated by public TCR beta signatures. What the research found in general, with its limitations: Cumulative frequency of public TCR beta family members discriminated carriers of CMV infection plus the relevant HLA type in this cohort and an independent roughly 350-donor cohort. The ex vivo response was dominated by HLA-C-restricted CMV-specific TCR beta clonotypes, which also provided the single most frequent clonotype in two of eight donors.

Sequences SGHTA (CDR1) and FQGNSA (CDR2) are obtained from the germline V gene. The V end loses 5 bases and the J end loses 4 bases, and a stretch of 20 bases separates them. The CDR3 contains 16 residues, cysteine and phenylalanine counted. Only CDR3 DNA is held: 48 bases, read in frame from base 1. The chain couples TRBV7-2 to TRBJ1-2, with TRBD1 perhaps the D gene, on 6 matching bases. The sequenced material came from PBMCs, sequenced either directly or after in vitro stimulation (not recorded which). The receptor's source is a human donor in good health (CMV status not recorded). Some clones in this sample may be carry-over from other donors' samples. The CDR3 protein: CASSLGQSPSTYGYTF. The nucleotides are TGTGCCAGCAGCCTTGGACAGTCCCCTTCAACCTATGGCTACACCTTC.